This is a list of T cell receptor beta chains from one sample in a study of T cells in Graves' hyperthyroidism and ophthalmopathy. TCRdb re-called the multiplex PCR reads with MiXCR, one entry per CDR3 protein. The top ten clones hold roughly 10% of a sample with roughly 100,000 distinct CDR3 sequences, 35% to 45% of them seen once. Sample: peripheral blood or thyroid tissue (not recorded which). Every receptor here comes from a woman aged 25-40 years with Graves' hyperthyroidism. Each CDR3 is given with its conserved first and last residue. D genes are given only for firm matches. Size is omitted from some rows. Given values are once, few, many or a class for expanded clones.

TGTGCCAGCAGTTACGCGCGAGAGTACCATAATTCACCCCTCCACTTT	CASSYAREYHNSPLHF	16	TRBV6-5	TRBJ1-6	many	-
TGTGCCAGCAGCTTAGACAGGGGGGACGAGCAGTACTTC	CASSLDRGDEQYF	13	TRBV7-3	TRBJ2-7	many	TRBD1
TGTGCCAGCAGCTTCGACAGACAAGAGACCCAGTACTTC	CASSFDRQETQYF	13	TRBV5-4	TRBJ2-5	many	-
TGTGCCAGCAGTTTATGGGGCGGGAGCGGGAGCGACGAGCAGTACTTC	CASSLWGGSGSDEQYF	16	TRBV28	TRBJ2-7	many	TRBD2
TGTGCCTTAAGCGGGAGGGCCGGGACCCAGTACTTC	CALSGRAGTQYF	12	TRBV30	TRBJ2-5	many	TRBD2
TGTGCCTGGAGCGAGACAGATACGCAGTATTTT	CAWSETDTQYF	11	TRBV30	TRBJ2-3	-	-
TGTGCCAGTAGTATACAGATTAGCACAGATACGCAGTATTTT	CASSIQISTDTQYF	14	TRBV19	TRBJ2-3	many	-
TGTGCCAGCAGCCCGCCGAACCTGGAGGGCACCGGGGAGCTGTTTTTT	CASSPPNLEGTGELFF	16	TRBV7-9	TRBJ2-2	many	-
TGTGCCAGTAGGCAATCGGGGGAGACCCAGTACTTC	CASRQSGETQYF	12	TRBV19	TRBJ2-5	many	-
TGTGCCAGCAGCCAATGGGTACAGGGGGTGAACGGCTACACCTTC	CASSQWVQGVNGYTF	15	TRBV3-1	TRBJ1-2	-	TRBD1
TGTGCCACCTTTAGACAGGATATTTATGGCTACACCTTC	CATFRQDIYGYTF	13	TRBV2	TRBJ1-2	medium-sized	-
TGTGCCAGCAGCTTAGATTTCTGGTATGGCTACACCTTC	CASSLDFWYGYTF	13	TRBV7-2	TRBJ1-2	many	-
TGTGCCAGCAATGACAGGACAGGGGCGCCCGAGCAGTACTTC	CASNDRTGAPEQYF	14	TRBV28	TRBJ2-7	-	TRBD1
TGTGCCAGCAGCTTAAACCCCCCGTCAGCGTACCAAGAGACCCAGTACTTC	CASSLNPPSAYQETQYF	17	TRBV7-2	TRBJ2-5	many	-
TGTGCCTGGAGTGTGGCCGAATTTGGCGGCTACACCTTC	CAWSVAEFGGYTF	13	TRBV30	TRBJ1-2	few	-
TGTGCCAGCAGTCCCCGGACAGGCCCCGGGGAGCTGTTTTTT	CASSPRTGPGELFF	14	TRBV2	TRBJ2-2	-	TRBD1
TGTGCCAGCAGCTCCCGGACAGGGGAAAGTCAGCCCCAGCATTTT	CASSSRTGESQPQHF	15	TRBV7-2	TRBJ1-5	many	TRBD1
TGCAGTGCCAGCAAGGGGCCCCCCCAAGAGACCCAGTACTTC	CSASKGPPQETQYF	14	TRBV20-1	TRBJ2-5	-	-
TGTGCCAGCAGGGACGGCGAAGGCTCTGGGGCCAACGTCCTGACTTTC	CASRDGEGSGANVLTF	16	TRBV28	TRBJ2-6	-	-
TGTGCCAGCAGCTCACGGGCCGGGACCCAAGAGACCCAGTACTTC	CASSSRAGTQETQYF	15	TRBV7-2	TRBJ2-5	-	-
TGTGCCAGCAGCCAAGATAAGCGGAGCACAGATACGCAGTATTTT	CASSQDKRSTDTQYF	15	TRBV4-2	TRBJ2-3	many	-
TGTGCCAGCAGTTCACCCCGGGACAACTACGAGCAGTACTTC	CASSSPRDNYEQYF	14	TRBV27	TRBJ2-7	many	-
TGTGCCAGCAGCTCAGACAGGTCCCACACCGGGGAGCTGTTTTTT	CASSSDRSHTGELFF	15	TRBV7-3	TRBJ2-2	many	-
TGCGCCAGCAGCTTGGATGGCGGTCGGGAGCTGTTTTTT	CASSLDGGRELFF	13	TRBV5-1	TRBJ2-2	many	-
TGCAGTGTTAGACGGCAGGATCGGTCGGCTGAAGCTTTCTTT	CSVRRQDRSAEAFF	14	TRBV20-1	TRBJ1-1	many	-
TGTGCCAGCAGTTTAGTTCCAGCCCCTTATGGCTACACCTTC	CASSLVPAPYGYTF	14	TRBV27	TRBJ1-2	-	-
TGCGCCAGCAGTGGGATGGGGGACTATGGCTACACCTTC	CASSGMGDYGYTF	13	TRBV10-2	TRBJ1-2	-	-
TGTGCCAGCCAGCCTCGGGACAGGGGGATTCAGCCCCAGCATTTT	CASQPRDRGIQPQHF	15	TRBV28	TRBJ1-5	few	TRBD1
TGTGCCAGCAGCTCGGGACAGCTAGACTATGGAAACACCATATATTTT	CASSSGQLDYGNTIYF	16	TRBV7-9	TRBJ1-3	-	TRBD1
TGTGCCAGCAGTAATGTCCCCTCCTACGAGCAGTACTTC	CASSNVPSYEQYF	13	TRBV12-3/TRBV12-4	TRBJ2-7	many	-
TGTGCCAGTCTCACAGGGGCACTGAACACTGAAGCTTTCTTT	CASLTGALNTEAFF	14	TRBV28	TRBJ1-1	many	TRBD1
TGCGCCAGCAGTGAGACTAGCGGGCCCAGGGAGACCCAGTACTTC	CASSETSGPRETQYF	15	TRBV10-2	TRBJ2-5	-	TRBD2
TGTGCCATCAGTCCCGGGACAGGGGGCTCTTATGGCTACACCTTC	CAISPGTGGSYGYTF	15	TRBV10-3	TRBJ1-2	many	TRBD1
TGTGCCAGCAGCTCGGAGGGGCCCGGCGGGGCAACTAGTGAAAAACTGTTTTTT	CASSSEGPGGATSEKLFF	18	TRBV9	TRBJ1-4	few	-
TGTGCCTGCGCGGGAGTAGCGGGTGAGCAGTACTTC	CACAGVAGEQYF	12	TRBV7-2	TRBJ2-7	many	TRBD2
TGTGCCAGCAGTAGGGACACCTCCACAGATACGCAGTATTTT	CASSRDTSTDTQYF	14	TRBV11-2	TRBJ2-3	-	-
TGTGCCAGCAGCACCCGACAGGGGGGAAAAGCTTTCTTT	CASSTRQGGKAFF	13	TRBV7-3	TRBJ1-1	many	TRBD1
TGTGCCAGCAGCTTGGGTGAAGGGGTGACTTTCTTT	CASSLGEGVTFF	12	TRBV5-4	TRBJ1-1	many	-
TGTGCCAGCAGTTTAAGTAGCGGGAGGGCCACAGATACGCAGTATTTT	CASSLSSGRATDTQYF	16	TRBV28	TRBJ2-3	once	TRBD2
TGTGCCAGCAGTTCCGAGGGACCCATCCAAGGGACCCAGTACTTT	CASSSEGPIQGTQYF	15	TRBV7-3	TRBJ2-5	-	-
TGTGCCAGCAGCACCAGGACCATAGATACGCAGTATTTT	CASSTRTIDTQYF	13	TRBV7-8	TRBJ2-3	many	-
TGTGCCAGCAGAGGGGACCCCCCCAATCAGCCCCAGCATTTT	CASRGDPPNQPQHF	14	TRBV28	TRBJ1-5	many	-
TGTGCCAGCCTTGTTCCAGGGGACAATCAGCCCCAGCATTTT	CASLVPGDNQPQHF	14	TRBV25-1	TRBJ1-5	many	-
TGTGCCAGCAGCTCCAGGACAGGGGATGGGAATTCACCCCTCCACTTT	CASSSRTGDGNSPLHF	16	TRBV7-9	TRBJ1-6	-	TRBD1
TGTGCCAGCAGCCAAACAGGGGACAATTCACCCCTCCACTTT	CASSQTGDNSPLHF	14	TRBV12-3/TRBV12-4	TRBJ1-6	many	TRBD1
TGTGCCAGCAGTCCGGGACATCTAACCGGGGAGCTGTTTTTT	CASSPGHLTGELFF	14	TRBV12-3/TRBV12-4	TRBJ2-2	-	-
TGTGCCACCAGTGACGGGGTCGGCTACACCTTC	CATSDGVGYTF	11	TRBV24-1	TRBJ1-2	medium-sized	-
TGTGCCAGCAGTGAAGCGTGGGGGCTCCCCTACGAGCAGTACTTC	CASSEAWGLPYEQYF	15	TRBV2	TRBJ2-7	many	-
TGTGCCAGCAGTGAAGGCCCTAGCCTCTACGAGCAGTACTTC	CASSEGPSLYEQYF	14	TRBV6-1	TRBJ2-7	many	-
TGTGCCACCAGTGATATTGGAGGGGCCCGTGAAGGCTACACCTTC	CATSDIGGAREGYTF	15	TRBV24-1	TRBJ1-2	many	-
TGTGCCAGCAGTGCTAGTCGTCAGACCAGGGAGCCCCAGCATTTT	CASSASRQTREPQHF	15	TRBV2	TRBJ1-5	-	-
TGTGCCATCAGTGAGTGGGGAAATGGTTCACCCCTCCACTTT	CAISEWGNGSPLHF	14	TRBV10-3	TRBJ1-6	-	-
TGCAGTGCTCCCATGCGGGGGACAGCTAACTATGGCTACACCTTC	CSAPMRGTANYGYTF	15	TRBV20-1	TRBJ1-2	-	TRBD1
TGTGCCAGTAGTTCCGGGGCAGCAAATTCCTACGAGCAGTACTTC	CASSSGAANSYEQYF	15	TRBV15	TRBJ2-7	-	-